Listed here are 30 T cell receptor beta chains from one sample, sequenced in a study of T-cell memory formation after mild COVID-19. TCRdb independently ran MiXCR on the 5' RACE reads; one entry per CDR3 protein. The sample holds a few hundred thousand distinct CDR3 sequences, more than 15% seen once. The material sequenced was PBMCs or a T cell subset sorted from them (not recorded which). The receptors originated from a man between 18 and 29 years old who had mild COVID-19 (a few samples of this study predate the infection). Cell type and time point are not known.

This clonotype was observed at least ten times. V and J are TRBV20-1 and TRBJ1-1; no firm D call. CDR3 length: 14 amino acids. V shed 5 bases and J shed 2 bases, with 15 bases lying between them. Germline CDR1 is DFQATT and CDR2 is SNEGSKA (reference sequence). The CDR3 loop is CSARHIRANTEAFF. In DNA, the CDR3 is TGCAGTGCTCGGCACATTAGGGCTAACACTGAAGCTTTCTTT.

The chain joins TRBV7-8 to TRBJ1-1, with 9 positions matching TRBD1. This CDR3 has 14 amino acids. With 5 bases clipped from V and 4 bases from J, the junction kept 5 bases outside the gene matches. CDR1 and CDR2 from the germline V gene are SGHVS and FQNEAQ. CDR3 DNA: TGTGCCAGCAGCCAACGGGACAGGGTCACTGAAGCTTTCTTT. This translates into CASSQRDRVTEAFF.

The chain uses TRBV6-2 or TRBV6-3 and TRBJ2-1; D is ambiguous. There are 13 residues in the CDR3. V lost 8 bases and J 7 bases, leaving 15 bases between the germline ends. Germline V gene lookup returns CDR1 MNHEY and CDR2 SVGEGT. As DNA, the CDR3 is TGTGCCAGCGAATCTGGCTGGGCAAATGAGCAGTTCTTC. The encoded protein is CASESGWANEQFF.

V usage is TRBV7-3 and J usage is TRBJ2-2; D call uncertain. The germline V gene encodes CDR1 SGHTA and CDR2 FQGTGA. This CDR3 contains 16 residues. V was clipped by 3 bases and J by 5 bases, with 16 bases between them. The CDR3 region has the DNA TGTGCCAGCAGCTTTTTTCCGCCCCGTGGAACCGGGGAGCTGTTTTTT. The encoded protein is CASSFFPPRGTGELFF.

This clonotype has a handful of counts. The V and J genes are TRBV24-1 and TRBJ2-3; D gene ambiguous. This CDR3 region has 12 residues. Looked up from germline, CDR1 is KGHDR and CDR2 is SFDVKD. The V gene lost 3 bases and the J gene lost 9 bases, with 9 bases spanning the gap. The CDR3 spells CATSDQRGTQYF. The CDR3 bases are TGTGCCACCAGTGATCAGCGCGGCACGCAGTATTTT.

V is TRBV2 and J is TRBJ2-1; D is unresolved. CDR1 is SNHLY, CDR2 FYNNEI, per germline. The CDR3 loop spans 11 amino acids. Deletions cut 4 bases from V and 7 bases from J, with 5 bases between. The CDR3 loop reads CASSGRNEQFF. The DNA for the CDR3 is TGTGCCAGCAGTGGACGAAATGAGCAGTTCTTC.

The sample holds a few counts of this clonotype. The J gene is TRBJ2-5, the V gene TRBV6-1; 8 nucleotides agree with TRBD2. The CDR3 loop spans 16 amino acids. CDR1 is MNHNS, CDR2 SASEGT, per germline. The junction had 8 bases not matched to a gene; V was cut back by 0 bases and J by 5 bases. Here the CDR3 reads CASSEALAGGRETQYF. CDR3 bases: TGTGCCAGCAGTGAAGCGCTCGCGGGGGGTCGCGAGACCCAGTACTTC.

This clonotype was observed a few times. The chain recombines TRBV7-2 with TRBJ1-1; unclear D gene. The CDR3 spans 14 residues. The V end lost 5 bases, the J end lost 10 bases, and 20 bases lay between the germline ends. Germline CDR1 SGHTA, CDR2 FQGNSA. The CDR3 DNA sequence: TGTGCCAGCAGCATGACCGGGCCCCATAAGGGAGCTTTCTTT. Protein: CASSMTGPHKGAFF.

This clonotype was seen a handful of times. The chain combines TRBV5-1 with TRBJ1-1; D remains unclear. This CDR3 is 15 amino acids long. Trimming pared 4 bases from V and 3 bases from J, leaving 16 bases between. From germline, CDR1 is SGHRS and CDR2 YFSETQ. In DNA form, the CDR3 reads TGCGCCAGCAGCCCGGCGGCCATACGGGACACTGAAGCTTTCTTT. Translation: CASSPAAIRDTEAFF.

Many counts were recorded for this clonotype. This rearrangement joins TRBV7-3 to TRBJ2-1; tentative D call: TRBD2 (5 bases). The CDR3 totals 12 residues. The V gene's germline CDR1 is SGHTA and CDR2 FQGTGA. The V end lost 5 bases, the J end lost 7 bases, and 9 bases lay between the germline ends. Here the CDR3 reads CASSPGSNEQFF. DNA for the CDR3: TGTGCCAGCAGCCCGGGATCGAATGAGCAGTTCTTC. Full variable domain (remainder filled in from reference TRBV7-3 and TRBJ2-1): GAGVSQTPSNKVTEKGKYVELRCDPISGHTALYWYRQSLGQGPEFLIYFQGTGAADDSGLPNDRFFAVRPEGSVSTLKIQRTERGDSAVYLCASSPGSNEQFFGPGTRLTVL.

The V gene is TRBV11-2, the J gene TRBJ2-2; 8 bases match TRBD1. The germline CDR1 and CDR2 sequences are SGHAT and FQNNGV. This CDR3 has 15 amino acids. V shed 6 bases, J shed 1 base, and the junction held 4 bases outside the gene matches. The CDR3 reads CASSLQGENTGELFF. DNA of the CDR3: TGTGCCAGCAGTTTACAGGGGGAGAACACCGGGGAGCTGTTTTTT.

This clonotype showed up many times. Compared with germline, one end of the junction differs, possibly owing to a read error. This rearrangement joins TRBV29-1 to TRBJ2-3; the match to TRBD2 covers 10 bases. CDR3 length: 13 residues. The germline V gene encodes CDR1 SQVTM and CDR2 ANQGSEA. Here the CDR3 reads CSVEAGGKDTQYF. The DNA of the CDR3 is TGCAGCGTGGAAGCGGGGGGGAAAGATACGCAGTATTTT.

This clonotype has only a few counts. The chain has TRBV20-1 and TRBJ2-4; D might be TRBD1 or TRBD2, each matching 7 bases. The germline V and J ends were trimmed by 5 bases and 7 bases, with 21 bases remaining between them. The CDR3 length is 15 residues. Per germline, CDR1 DFQATT and CDR2 SNEGSKA (reference sequence). For the CDR3, the DNA is TGCAGTGCTTACGAACAGGGGAGGGCAAAGAACATTCAGTACTTC. It codes for CSAYEQGRAKNIQYF.

This clonotype was recorded at least ten times. The V and J genes are TRBV28 and TRBJ2-3; 10 bases line up with TRBD2. Germline assignment: CDR1 MDHEN and CDR2 SYDVKM. This CDR3 region has 16 residues. V lost 4 bases to trimming and J lost 3 bases; unmatched junction nucleotides: 7. In DNA, the CDR3 is TGTGCCAGCAGTTCAAGCGGGGGGGCCGGAACAGATACGCAGTATTTT. Its protein product is CASSSSGGAGTDTQYF. Looking up the rest from reference TRBV28 and TRBJ2-3 gives the full variable domain: DVKVTQSSRYLVKRTGEKVFLECVQDMDHENMFWYRQDPGLGLRLIYFSYDVKMKEKGDIPEGYSVSREKKERFSLILESASTNQTSMYLCASSSSGGAGTDTQYFGPGTRLTVL.

The gene calls are TRBV6-5 and TRBJ1-2, with a tentative D call TRBD1 (5 bases). The CDR3 is made up of 13 amino acids. Germline V lookup: CDR1 MNHEY, CDR2 SVGAGI. Trimming left V 1 base short and J 5 bases short, with 8 bases between. The CDR3 DNA reads as TGTGCCAGCAGTTACTGGGGCCGGTATGGCTACACCTTC. Its protein product is CASSYWGRYGYTF.

The chain joins TRBV7-6 to TRBJ2-6, with TRBD2 identical over 8 bases. J gave up 5 bases and V 5 bases, and 5 bases lay outside the gene matches. Germline V lookup: CDR1 SGHVS, CDR2 FNYEAQ. This CDR3 comprises 15 residues. The CDR3 region has the DNA TGTGCCAGCAGCGTCGCTAGCGGGTGGGCCAACGTCCTGACTTTC. Its protein is CASSVASGWANVLTF.

This chain connects TRBV5-1 to TRBJ2-3; TRBD1 matches 7 bases. The junction had 8 bases not matched to a gene; V was cut back by 5 bases and J by 2 bases. The CDR3 covers 15 residues. Germline values: CDR1 SGHRS, CDR2 YFSETQ. The CDR3, as DNA: TGCGCCAGCAGGCAATGGACAGGATACACAGATACGCAGTATTTT. Translated: CASRQWTGYTDTQYF.

The V gene is TRBV27, the J gene TRBJ1-1; D is undetermined. Germline CDR1 is MNHEY and CDR2 is SMNVEV (reference sequence). Trimming took off 3 bases at V and 5 bases at J, with 4 bases between the two ends. The CDR3 contains 11 residues. As DNA, the CDR3 is TGTGCCAGCAGTTTTATGACTGAAGCTTTCTTT. As protein: CASSFMTEAFF.

There are a few counts of this clonotype. V is TRBV4-2 and J is TRBJ1-5; D unresolved. Germline loops: CDR1 LGHNA, CDR2 YNFKEQ. Between the trimmed V and J ends, which lost 2 bases and 0 bases, there was a span of 11 bases. The CDR3 extends over 16 amino acids. CDR3 nucleotide sequence: TGTGCCAGCAGCCAACAGGACGGCCTTAGCAATCAGCCCCAGCATTTT. It translates to CASSQQDGLSNQPQHF.

The gene calls are TRBV20-1 and TRBJ2-5; no reliable D call. V gave up 6 bases and J gave up 4 bases, with 12 bases separating them. The CDR3 is made up of 12 amino acids. Germline-derived CDR1 and CDR2 are DFQATT and SNEGSKA (reference sequence). CDR3 nucleotide sequence: TGCAGTGCCCCCGCTGGTGGAGAGACCCAGTACTTC. This encodes CSAPAGGETQYF.

Only a few counts were recorded for this clonotype. This sequence joins TRBV6-5 and TRBJ1-6; TRBD1 matches 8 bases. The CDR3 consists of 17 residues. With 6 bases clipped from V and 9 bases from J, the junction kept 16 bases outside the gene matches. CDR1 MNHEY and CDR2 SVGAGI come from the germline V gene. The CDR3 nucleotides read TGTGCCAGCAGCGCCAAACCCGGACAGGGTTTAATTTCACCCCTCCACTTT. It is translated as CASSAKPGQGLISPLHF.

This clonotype was observed at least ten times. This chain's CDR3 is CASSPTPGQGDQPQHF. In DNA form, the CDR3 reads TGTGCCAGCAGCCCCACACCGGGACAGGGAGATCAGCCCCAGCATTTT. The chain recombines TRBV7-9 with TRBJ1-5, with 9 bases identical to TRBD1. V trimming: 5 bases; J trimming: 5 bases; junction bases outside the gene matches: 10. The CDR3 is made up of 16 amino acids. CDR1 SEHNR and CDR2 FQNEAQ come from the germline V gene (reference sequence).

This clonotype was counted only a few times. The chain combines TRBV20-1 with TRBJ2-1, with TRBD2 matching over 7 bases. Per the germline V gene, CDR1 is DFQATT and CDR2 is SNEGSKA (reference sequence). This CDR3 region has 12 residues. The trim removed 3 bases at V and 7 bases at J, leaving 3 bases unmatched. The CDR3 spells CSASRTRNEQFF. The CDR3 DNA follows: TGCAGTGCTAGTAGGACTAGAAATGAGCAGTTCTTC.

The rearrangement links TRBV27 to TRBJ2-5; D is perhaps TRBD2 (5 bases). The CDR3 runs 14 residues. V lost 5 bases and J lost 5, with 15 bases in between. Germline V gene data show CDR1 as MNHEY and CDR2 as SMNVEV (reference sequence). The CDR3 region is CASSPPGVAETQYF. The CDR3 nucleotides read TGTGCCAGCAGTCCCCCCGGGGTAGCTGAGACCCAGTACTTC.

The J gene is TRBJ2-2, the V gene TRBV11-2; 15 nucleotides match TRBD2. Germline V lookup: CDR1 SGHAT, CDR2 FQNNGV. Trimming took 5 bases from V and 6 from J; bases not matched to a gene: 7. The CDR3 extends over 17 amino acids. CDR3 DNA sequence: TGTGCCAGCAGCCGCGGGACTAGCGGGGGGCAGGCCGGGGAGCTGTTTTTT. Its translation: CASSRGTSGGQAGELFF.

There are a few counts of this clonotype. The rearrangement uses TRBV29-1 and TRBJ2-6; tentative D call: TRBD2 (6 bases). V dropped 6 bases and J dropped 4 bases, with 13 bases sitting between them. The CDR3 totals 14 residues. Germline V gene lookup returns CDR1 SQVTM and CDR2 ANQGSEA. CDR3 residues: CSVWGAGGANVLTF. In nucleotides, the CDR3 is TGCAGCGTATGGGGCGCGGGAGGGGCCAACGTCCTGACTTTC.

V gene TRBV27 combines with J gene TRBJ1-1, with D possibly being TRBD1 (5 bases). Germline CDR1 reads MNHEY; CDR2 reads SMNVEV (reference sequence). The CDR3 is 16 residues long. V dropped 6 bases and J dropped 8 bases, with 25 bases sitting between them. For the CDR3, the DNA is TGTGCCAGCAGCCACACCCCGTTGCAGGGAGGAGACGAAGCTTTCTTT. Encoded protein: CASSHTPLQGGDEAFF.

The chain links TRBV19 to TRBJ1-2, with 7 positions matching TRBD1. Unmatched junction bases numbered 8, after V lost 10 bases and J lost 3 bases. CDR1 is LNHDA, CDR2 SQIVND, per germline (reference sequence). The CDR3 covers 13 residues. The chain's CDR3 is CATNRGLDYGYTF. In DNA, the CDR3 is TGTGCCACCAACAGGGGTTTAGACTATGGCTACACCTTC.

This clonotype was recorded a few times. The chain combines TRBV7-2 with TRBJ2-7; D may correspond to TRBD1 or TRBD2 (5 bases each). The CDR3 runs to 14 residues. CDR1 and CDR2 (germline): SGHTA, FQGNSA. Trimming stripped 5 bases from V and 2 bases from J, with 13 bases between. CDR3 DNA: TGTGCCAGCAGCCTAGGGATGGGGGCCTACGAGCAGTACGTC. This codes for CASSLGMGAYEQYV.

In this sample, this clonotype turned up a few times. The V and J genes are TRBV12-3 or TRBV12-4 and TRBJ1-2; D is possibly TRBD1 (5 bases). Trimming cost V 6 bases and J 4 bases, with 18 bases left between them. CDR3 length: 15 amino acids. CDR3 in DNA: TGTGCCAGCAGCTCCATGCAGGGTGACGCCTATGGCTACACCTTC. Translating it yields CASSSMQGDAYGYTF.